This TCR beta chain was recovered during a study of blood T cell repertoires in COVID-19. This clone came up a few times. CDR3 length: 15 amino acids. Deletions cut 3 bases from V and 7 bases from J, with 15 bases between. Germline lookup yields CDR1 LGHDT and CDR2 YNNKEL (reference sequence). Authors' analysis steps: The assay estimated nucleated cells by amplifying reference gene primers. Some clones are missing from TCRdb's copy, which holds only in-frame ones; the method was immunoSEQ multiplex PCR. V and J calls plus clone size are reproduced from that table; the DNA served to infer D and trimming. The sample yields 99,000 or so clones, less than 90% seen once.

The chain employs TRBV3-1 (or the pseudogene TRBV3-2) and TRBJ2-2; no reliable D call. The source is a man between 65 and 80 years old with active or convalescent COVID-19. The sample consisted of peripheral blood. CDR3 bases: TGTGCCAGCAGCCACACTTCTGGTCCTGGCGGGGAGCTGTTTTTT. Translating gives CASSHTSGPGGELFF.